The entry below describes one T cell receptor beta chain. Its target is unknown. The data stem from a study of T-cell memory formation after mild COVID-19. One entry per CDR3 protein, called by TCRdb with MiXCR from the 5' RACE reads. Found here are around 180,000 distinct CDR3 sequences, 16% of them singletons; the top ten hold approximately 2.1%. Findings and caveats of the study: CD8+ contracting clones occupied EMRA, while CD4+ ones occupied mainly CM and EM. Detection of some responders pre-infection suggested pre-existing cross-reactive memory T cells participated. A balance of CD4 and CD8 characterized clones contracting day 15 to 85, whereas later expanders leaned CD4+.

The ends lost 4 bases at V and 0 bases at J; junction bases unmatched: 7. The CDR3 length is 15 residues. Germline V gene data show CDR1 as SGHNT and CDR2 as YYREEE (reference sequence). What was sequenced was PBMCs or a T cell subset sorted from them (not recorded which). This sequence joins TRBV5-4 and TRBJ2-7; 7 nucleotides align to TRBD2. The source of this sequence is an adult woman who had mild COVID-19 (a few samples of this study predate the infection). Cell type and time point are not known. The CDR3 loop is CASSAPGRGSYEQYF. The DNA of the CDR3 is TGTGCCAGCAGCGCGCCGGGGAGGGGCTCCTACGAGCAGTACTTC.